This T cell receptor beta chain was profiled in a study of control samples from healthy donors and cancer patients. Generated by immunoSEQ multiplex PCR, the TCRdb table keeps only in-frame clones and is missing some. The table shows around 130,000 clones, with around nine tenths occurring only once. This CDR3 has 15 residues. Per germline, CDR1 MNHNS and CDR2 SASEGT. Deletions cut 2 bases from V and 0 bases from J, with 8 bases between. This TCR derives from a man in his fifties in good health. Sequenced sample: blood. This rearrangement joins TRBV6-1 to TRBJ1-5, with D hard to call. In DNA, the CDR3 is TGTGCCAGCAGTGAATTTGGGCTTAGCAATCAGCCCCAGCATTTT. This gives the protein CASSEFGLSNQPQHF.